Listed below are T cell receptor beta chains from one sample, sequenced in a study of CD8 T cells in ankylosing spondylitis. TCRdb independently ran MiXCR on the 5' RACE reads; one entry per CDR3 protein. The data hold a few hundred thousand distinct CDR3 sequences, with around 22% observed a single time. The sequenced sample consisted of blood, either unsorted or a sorted T cell fraction (not recorded which). All receptors come from a male donor with ankylosing spondylitis. The CDR3 runs from the conserved cysteine through the conserved F or W. D genes are given only for firm matches. Expanded clones are given a class, and other clones once, few, many or no size at all.

clone_size j_call v_call d_call cdr3_nt cdr3_aa
. TRBJ1-5 TRBV20-1 . TGCAGTGCTAGGCCGACGGGCAATCAGCCCCAGCATTTT CSARPTGNQPQHF
. TRBJ1-5 TRBV30 . TGTGCCTCTCGGGAACACCCAGATCAGCCCCAGCATTTT CASREHPDQPQHF
few TRBJ2-1 TRBV18 . TGTGCCAGCTCACCCAATCCCGGAGGGGTAGTTGTGTACAATGAGCAGTTCTTC CASSPNPGGVVVYNEQFF
. TRBJ2-1 TRBV7-9 TRBD2 TGTGCCAGCAGCCCCTTCGGGGGGACTAGTATGAATGAGCAGTTCTTC CASSPFGGTSMNEQFF
. TRBJ2-2 TRBV4-3 TRBD2 TGCGCCACATCTCGTGGGAGGGCCGACACCGGGGAGCTGTTTTTT CATSRGRADTGELFF
. TRBJ2-3 TRBV12-3/TRBV12-4 TRBD2 TGTGCCAGCAGACCTGGGGGGGTTCCAGATACGCAGTATTTT CASRPGGVPDTQYF
. TRBJ1-2 TRBV2 . TGTGCCAGCAGTGAAGGGGGCTATGGCTACACCTTC CASSEGGYGYTF
few TRBJ1-4 TRBV11-2 . TGTGCCAGCAGTCCAAACGGGGCTGTCTCTGAAAAACTGTTTTTT CASSPNGAVSEKLFF
. TRBJ2-4 TRBV4-2 TRBD2 TGTGCCAGCAGCCAAGGGACTAGCGGAGCACTAGCCAAAAACATTCAGTACTTC CASSQGTSGALAKNIQYF
. TRBJ1-5 TRBV10-2 TRBD1 TGCGCCAGCAGGTCCGGGACAGGGGCGGGAAGCAATCAGCCCCAGCATTTT CASRSGTGAGSNQPQHF
. TRBJ2-1 TRBV5-1 TRBD2 TGCGCCAGCAGCTTGTCCCCGGGACTAGCGGGAGTCCATGAGCAGTTCTTC CASSLSPGLAGVHEQFF
. TRBJ2-3 TRBV30 . TGTGCCTGGAGTACGGGGGGACAGGGCACAGATACGCAGTATTTT CAWSTGGQGTDTQYF
. TRBJ1-5 TRBV29-1 . TGCAGCGTTGCTGGGGGTGGGGAGCAGCCCCAGCATTTT CSVAGGGEQPQHF
. TRBJ2-3 TRBV4-3 TRBD2 TGCGCCAGCAGCCAAGATCCGGGAGGTGGGCCAGATACGCAGTATTTT CASSQDPGGGPDTQYF
. TRBJ1-1 TRBV3-1 . TGTGCCAGCAGCCAAGATGGAACAGTGGGCACTGAAGCTTTCTTT CASSQDGTVGTEAFF
. TRBJ2-7 TRBV3-1 . TGTGCCAGCAGCCAAGCGACGACTTCCTCCTACGAGCAGTACTTC CASSQATTSSYEQYF
. TRBJ1-1 TRBV20-1 . TGCGGGAAAAGGGGCAGGGGGAACACTGAAGCTTTCTTT CGKRGRGNTEAFF
few TRBJ2-1 TRBV6-1 . TGTGCCAGCAGCCGCGGACAGCTAACCTACAATGAGCAGTTCTTC CASSRGQLTYNEQFF
few TRBJ2-3 TRBV25-1 . TGTGCCAGCAAGGCGGCAGGGGACACAGATACGCAGTATTTT CASKAAGDTDTQYF
. TRBJ2-7 TRBV5-1 TRBD2 TGCGCCAGCAGCTTGACTAGCGGGACCTCCGGGTACGAGCAGTACTTC CASSLTSGTSGYEQYF
many TRBJ2-2 TRBV5-1 TRBD2 TGCGCCAGCAGCCCCCTCTCTAGCGGGGGAAACACCGGGGAGCTGTTTTTT CASSPLSSGGNTGELFF
few TRBJ2-7 TRBV7-3 . TGTGCCAGCAGCTTACGGGACAACTCCTACGAGCAGTACTTC CASSLRDNSYEQYF
. TRBJ2-7 TRBV6-2/TRBV6-3 TRBD1 TGTGCCAGCAGCTCCCGTCTGACAGGGGGCGAGCAGTACTTC CASSSRLTGGEQYF
few TRBJ1-2 TRBV27 TRBD1 TGTGCCAGCAGTTTCGACAGGGGCTTAGCTAACTATGGCTACACCTTC CASSFDRGLANYGYTF